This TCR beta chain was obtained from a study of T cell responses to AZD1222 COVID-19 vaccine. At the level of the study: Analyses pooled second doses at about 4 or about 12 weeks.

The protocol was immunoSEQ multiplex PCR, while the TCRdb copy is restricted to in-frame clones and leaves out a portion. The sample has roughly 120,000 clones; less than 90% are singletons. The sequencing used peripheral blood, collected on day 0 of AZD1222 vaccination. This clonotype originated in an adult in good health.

The CDR3 DNA sequence: TGTGCCAGCAGTTTCAGGTTGGGGAGCTATGGCTACACCTTC. This translates into CASSFRLGSYGYTF. The gene calls are TRBV27 and TRBJ1-2; D is undetermined. The length of the CDR3 is 14 residues. From germline, CDR1 is MNHEY and CDR2 SMNVEV (reference sequence). V was shortened by 3 bases and J by 4 bases, with 12 bases between the two germline ends.